These 8 T cell receptor beta chains came from one sample sequenced in a study of CD8+CD57+ T cells in acquired aplastic anemia. The use of genomic DNA as template underpinned the TCR beta VDJ and CDR3 profiling. MiXCR, run by TCRdb on the reads, gives a single entry per CDR3 protein. The sample records under 200,000 distinct CDR3 sequences, under 70% being singletons. The specimen sequenced was sorted CD4+, CD8+, or CD8+CD57+ T cells (not recorded which) from PBMCs. The receptors come from a human donor with severe aplastic anemia or a healthy control (not recorded which).

The genes are TRBV5-1 and TRBJ2-6, with 7 nucleotides matching TRBD1. Germline V gives CDR1 SGHRS, CDR2 YFSETQ. Unmatched junction bases numbered 12, after V lost 4 bases and J lost 8 bases. The CDR3 has 16 residues. This chain's CDR3 is CASSSQTYRGTNVLTF. The CDR3 DNA follows: TGCGCCAGCAGCAGCCAAACATACAGGGGTACCAACGTCCTGACTTTC.

The V and J genes are TRBV4-3 and TRBJ1-6; D is possibly TRBD1 (5 bases). V lost 3 bases and J lost 5, with 14 bases in between. CDR1 and CDR2 (germline): LGHNA, YSLEER. The CDR3 runs 16 residues. This CDR3 is CASSQTRDSHNSPLHF. In DNA, the CDR3 is TGCGCCAGCAGCCAGACAAGAGACAGCCATAATTCACCCCTCCACTTT.

V and J are TRBV5-1 and TRBJ2-7, with D possibly TRBD2 on 7 matching bases. V was trimmed by 4 bases and J by 4 bases, leaving 15 bases between them. This CDR3 has 14 amino acids. The germline V gene encodes CDR1 SGHRS and CDR2 YFSETQ. CDR3 residues: CASSPAGAAYEQYF. The CDR3 region has the DNA TGCGCCAGCAGCCCGGCGGGGGCAGCTTACGAGCAGTACTTC.

This clonotype has a handful of counts. The chain joins TRBV24-1 to TRBJ2-1; 7 nucleotides line up with TRBD2. This CDR3 has 18 amino acids. The germline V gene has CDR1 KGHDR and CDR2 SFDVKD. Trimming cost V 2 bases and J 7 bases; bases outside gene matches: 16. The CDR3 sequence: CATSDSLVRGGSLNEQFF. For the CDR3, the DNA is TGTGCCACCAGTGATTCCTTGGTTCGGGGCGGGAGTTTGAATGAGCAGTTCTTC.

Here the CDR3 DNA reads TGTGCCACCAGTGACAGAAGACTAGCGGGAGGCAATGAGCAGTTCTTC. This translates into CATSDRRLAGGNEQFF. The genes are TRBV24-1 and TRBJ2-1; 13 bases align to TRBD2. J lost 6 bases, V lost 4 bases, and 5 bases had no gene match. Looked up from germline, CDR1 is KGHDR and CDR2 is SFDVKD. The length of the CDR3 is 16 residues.

CDR3 bases: TGTGCCAGCAGTCGCTCGGGTAGCACCTACGAGCAGTACTTC. It codes for CASSRSGSTYEQYF. The rearrangement uses TRBV6-2 or TRBV6-3 and TRBJ2-7; D unresolved. CDR3 length equals 14 residues. V was clipped by 5 bases and J by 2 bases, with 13 bases between them. Germline CDR1 reads MNHEY; CDR2 reads SVGEGT.

This chain connects TRBV7-9 to TRBJ1-1; no reliable D call. This CDR3 spans 15 amino acids. Trimming took 1 base from V and 1 from J, leaving 10 bases between them. Germline loops: CDR1 SEHNR, CDR2 FQNEAQ (reference sequence). Here the CDR3 DNA reads TGTGCCAGCAGCTTAGAGGGCGTCGGGAACACTGAAGCTTTCTTT. Encoded protein: CASSLEGVGNTEAFF.

The chain employs TRBV25-1 and TRBJ2-7, with D possibly TRBD1 on 5 matching bases. V lost 4 bases, J lost 6 bases, and 25 bases lay in between. The CDR3 is made up of 17 amino acids. Germline values: CDR1 MGHDK, CDR2 SYGVNS. As DNA, the CDR3 is TGTGCCAGCAGTGTATCCCTGGGCCAGGGTGGTTACTTCGAGCAGTACTTC. Its translation: CASSVSLGQGGYFEQYF.